The next 3 T cell receptor beta chains were all read from a single sample in a study of spatial heterogeneity in lung cancer. Noted time point: sample taken at primary tumor resection. Whole RNA was taken from tumor, nontumor lung or frozen PBMC; it was then sequenced unsorted. TCRdb itself ran the 5' RACE reads through MiXCR, one entry per CDR3 protein. The sample has 20,000 to 25,000 distinct CDR3 sequences; under 6% are singletons. This material consisted of PBMCs, taken at surgery. Receptors were obtained from a male donor with early-stage non-small cell lung cancer.

This chain joins TRBV6-6 and TRBJ2-7; D ambiguous. V was trimmed by 4 bases and J by 4 bases, leaving 8 bases between them. Germline CDR1 and CDR2: MNHNY and SVGAGI (reference sequence). The CDR3 has 12 amino acids. The CDR3: CASSSREYEQYF. For the CDR3, the DNA is TGTGCCAGCAGTTCCCGAGAGTACGAGCAGTACTTC.

This clonotype showed up many times. The chain uses TRBV5-1 and TRBJ1-4; D perhaps matches TRBD1 (5 bases). Trimming left V 7 bases short and J 12 bases short, with 22 bases between. Germline V gives CDR1 SGHRS, CDR2 YFSETQ. The CDR3 contains 14 residues. CDR3 residues: CASAFGDWADELFF. As DNA, the CDR3 is TGCGCCAGCGCCTTCGGGGACTGGGCGGATGAACTGTTTTTT.

In its sample, this clonotype is medium-sized (0.01 to 0.1%). J is TRBJ2-3 and V is TRBV28; D uncertain. This CDR3 is 13 amino acids long. Germline-derived CDR1 and CDR2 are MDHEN and SYDVKM. Deletions cut 3 bases from V and 2 bases from J, with 6 bases between. CDR3 amino acids: CASSFADTDTQYF. CDR3 in DNA: TGTGCCAGCAGTTTTGCAGACACAGATACGCAGTATTTT.